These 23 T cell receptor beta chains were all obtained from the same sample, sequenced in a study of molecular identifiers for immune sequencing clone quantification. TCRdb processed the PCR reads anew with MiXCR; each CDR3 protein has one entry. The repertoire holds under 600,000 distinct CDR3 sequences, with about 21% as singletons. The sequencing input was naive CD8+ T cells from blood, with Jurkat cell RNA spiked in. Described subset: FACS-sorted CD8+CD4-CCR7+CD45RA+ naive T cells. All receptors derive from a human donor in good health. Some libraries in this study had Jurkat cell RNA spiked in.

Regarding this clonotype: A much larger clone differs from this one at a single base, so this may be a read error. CDR3 sequence reads: CASSQEGTSLANTQYF. Written as DNA, the CDR3 is TGCGCCAGCAGCCAAGAGGGGACTAGCTTAGCAAATACGCAGTATTTT. The genes are TRBV4-1 and TRBJ2-3; TRBD2 agrees at 9 bases. CDR1 is MGHRA, CDR2 YSYEKL, per germline. V lost 0 bases and J lost 7; bases outside the gene matches: 8. This CDR3 has 16 residues.

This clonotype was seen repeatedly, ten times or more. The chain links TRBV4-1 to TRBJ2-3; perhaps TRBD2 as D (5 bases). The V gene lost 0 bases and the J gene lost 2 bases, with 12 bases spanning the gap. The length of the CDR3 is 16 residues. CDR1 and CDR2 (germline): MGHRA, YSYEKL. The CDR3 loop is CASSQDHSGLTDTQYF. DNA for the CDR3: TGCGCCAGCAGCCAAGATCACAGCGGACTCACAGATACGCAGTATTTT.

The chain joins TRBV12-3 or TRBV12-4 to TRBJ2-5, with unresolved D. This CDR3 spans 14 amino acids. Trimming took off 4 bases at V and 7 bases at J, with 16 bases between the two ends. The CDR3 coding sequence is TGTGCCAGCAGTTCGGAACGTCTCTTCGGGACCCAGTACTTC. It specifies CASSSERLFGTQYF.

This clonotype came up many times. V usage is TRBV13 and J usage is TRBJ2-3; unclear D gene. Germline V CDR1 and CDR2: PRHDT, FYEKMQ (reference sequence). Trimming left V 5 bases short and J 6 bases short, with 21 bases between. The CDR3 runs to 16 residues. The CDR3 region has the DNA TGTGCCAGCAGCCCGGGCAGCTTCCTATCCTTGGATACGCAGTATTTT. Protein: CASSPGSFLSLDTQYF.

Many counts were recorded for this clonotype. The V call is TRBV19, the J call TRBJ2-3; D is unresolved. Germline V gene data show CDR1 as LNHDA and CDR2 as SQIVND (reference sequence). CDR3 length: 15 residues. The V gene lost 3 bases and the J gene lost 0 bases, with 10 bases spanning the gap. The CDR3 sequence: CASSIYRASTDTQYF. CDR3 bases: TGTGCCAGTAGTATTTACAGAGCTAGCACAGATACGCAGTATTTT.

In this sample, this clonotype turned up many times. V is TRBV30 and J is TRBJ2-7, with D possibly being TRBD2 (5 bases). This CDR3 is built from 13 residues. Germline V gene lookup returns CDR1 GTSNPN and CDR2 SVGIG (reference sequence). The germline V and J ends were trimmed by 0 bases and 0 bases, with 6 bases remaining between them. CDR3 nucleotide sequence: TGTGCCTGGAGTGTAGGGAGCTCCTACGAGCAGTACTTC. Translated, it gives CAWSVGSSYEQYF.

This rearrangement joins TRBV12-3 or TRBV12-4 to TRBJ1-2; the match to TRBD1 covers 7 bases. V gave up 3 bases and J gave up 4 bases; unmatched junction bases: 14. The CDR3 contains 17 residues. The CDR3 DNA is TGTGCCAGCAGTTTTGAGGGAAGGGGGCGCCCGAGCTATGGCTACACCTTC. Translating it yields CASSFEGRGRPSYGYTF.

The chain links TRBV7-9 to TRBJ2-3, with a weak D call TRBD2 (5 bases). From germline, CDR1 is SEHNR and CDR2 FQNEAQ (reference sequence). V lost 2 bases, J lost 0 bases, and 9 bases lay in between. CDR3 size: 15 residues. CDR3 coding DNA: TGTGCCAGCAGCTTAACTAGAGCCAGCACAGATACGCAGTATTTT. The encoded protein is CASSLTRASTDTQYF. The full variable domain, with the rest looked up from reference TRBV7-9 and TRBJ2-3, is DTGVSQNPRHKITKRGQNVTFRCDPISEHNRLYWYRQTLGQGPEFLTYFQNEAQLEKSRLLSDRFSAERPKGSFSTLEIQRTEQGDSAMYLCASSLTRASTDTQYFGPGTRLTVL.

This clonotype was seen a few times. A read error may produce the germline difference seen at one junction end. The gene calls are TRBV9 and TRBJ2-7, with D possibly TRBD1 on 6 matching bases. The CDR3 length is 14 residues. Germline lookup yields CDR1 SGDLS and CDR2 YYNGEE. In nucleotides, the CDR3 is TGTGCCGGCAGCGTAACAGGGAGTGCCTACGAGCAGTACTTC. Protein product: CAGSVTGSAYEQYF.

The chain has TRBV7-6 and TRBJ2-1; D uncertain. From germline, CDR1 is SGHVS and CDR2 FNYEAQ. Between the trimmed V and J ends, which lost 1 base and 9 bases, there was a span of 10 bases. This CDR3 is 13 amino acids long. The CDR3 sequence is CASSLDWRGEQFF. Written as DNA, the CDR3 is TGTGCCAGCAGCTTAGATTGGAGAGGTGAGCAGTTCTTC.

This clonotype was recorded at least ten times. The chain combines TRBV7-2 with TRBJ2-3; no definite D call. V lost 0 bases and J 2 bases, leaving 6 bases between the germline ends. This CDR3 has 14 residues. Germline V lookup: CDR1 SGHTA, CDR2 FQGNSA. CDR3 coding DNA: TGTGCCAGCAGCTTAGCACCGTTCACAGATACGCAGTATTTT. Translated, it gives CASSLAPFTDTQYF.

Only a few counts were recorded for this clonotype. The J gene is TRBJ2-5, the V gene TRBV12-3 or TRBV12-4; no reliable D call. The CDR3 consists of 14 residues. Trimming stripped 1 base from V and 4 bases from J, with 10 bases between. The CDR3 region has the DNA TGTGCCAGCAGTTTAGACCCGTTGGGAGAGACCCAGTACTTC. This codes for CASSLDPLGETQYF.

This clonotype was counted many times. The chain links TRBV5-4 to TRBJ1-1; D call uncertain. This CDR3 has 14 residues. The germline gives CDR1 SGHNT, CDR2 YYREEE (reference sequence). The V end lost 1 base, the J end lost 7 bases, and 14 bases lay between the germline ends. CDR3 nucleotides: TGTGCCAGCAGCTTGCTAACCGGGGTGGGTGAAGCTTTCTTT. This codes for CASSLLTGVGEAFF.

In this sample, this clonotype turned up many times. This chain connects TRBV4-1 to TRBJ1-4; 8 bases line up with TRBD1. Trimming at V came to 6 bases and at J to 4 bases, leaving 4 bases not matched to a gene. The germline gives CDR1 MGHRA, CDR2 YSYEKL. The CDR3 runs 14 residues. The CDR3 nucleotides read TGCGCCAGCAGGGGACAGGCTCTTAATGAAAAACTGTTTTTT. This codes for CASRGQALNEKLFF.

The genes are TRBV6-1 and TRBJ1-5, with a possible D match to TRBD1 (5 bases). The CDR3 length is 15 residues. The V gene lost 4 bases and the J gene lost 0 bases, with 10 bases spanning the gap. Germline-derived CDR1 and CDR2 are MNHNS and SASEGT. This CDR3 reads CASSGNRNSNQPQHF. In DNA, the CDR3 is TGTGCCAGCAGTGGGAACAGGAATAGCAATCAGCCCCAGCATTTT.

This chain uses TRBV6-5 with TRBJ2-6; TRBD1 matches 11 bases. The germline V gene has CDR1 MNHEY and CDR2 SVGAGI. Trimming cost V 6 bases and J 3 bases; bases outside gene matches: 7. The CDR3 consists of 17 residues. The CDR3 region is CASSLGQGAYGANVLTF. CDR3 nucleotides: TGTGCCAGCAGCCTAGGACAGGGGGCGTATGGGGCCAACGTCCTGACTTTC.

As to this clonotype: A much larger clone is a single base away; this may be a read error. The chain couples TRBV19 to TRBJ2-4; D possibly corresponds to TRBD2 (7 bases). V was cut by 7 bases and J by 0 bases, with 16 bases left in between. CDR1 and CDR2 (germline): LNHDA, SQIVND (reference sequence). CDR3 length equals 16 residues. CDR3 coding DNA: TGTGCCAGTATGGGGGGGCAGGGACTAGCCAAAAACATTCAGTACTTC. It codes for CASMGGQGLAKNIQYF.

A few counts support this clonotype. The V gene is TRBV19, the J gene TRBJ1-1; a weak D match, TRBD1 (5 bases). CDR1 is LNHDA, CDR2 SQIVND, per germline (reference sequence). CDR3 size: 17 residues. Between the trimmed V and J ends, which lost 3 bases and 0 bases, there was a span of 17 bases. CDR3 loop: CASSMPSDGALNTEAFF. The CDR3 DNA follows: TGTGCCAGTAGTATGCCCTCAGATGGGGCCCTGAACACTGAAGCTTTCTTT. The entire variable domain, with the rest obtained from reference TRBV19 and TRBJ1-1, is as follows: DGGITQSPKYLFRKEGQNVTLSCEQNLNHDAMYWYRQDPGQGLRLIYYSQIVNDFQKGDIAEGYSVSREKKESFPLTVTSAQKNPTAFYLCASSMPSDGALNTEAFFGQGTRLTVV.

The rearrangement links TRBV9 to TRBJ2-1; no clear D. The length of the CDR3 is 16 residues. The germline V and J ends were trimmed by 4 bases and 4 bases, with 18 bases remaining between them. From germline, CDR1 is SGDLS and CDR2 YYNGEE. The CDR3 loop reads CASSPPPGGEYNEQFF. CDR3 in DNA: TGTGCCAGCAGCCCCCCCCCAGGCGGCGAGTACAATGAGCAGTTCTTC.

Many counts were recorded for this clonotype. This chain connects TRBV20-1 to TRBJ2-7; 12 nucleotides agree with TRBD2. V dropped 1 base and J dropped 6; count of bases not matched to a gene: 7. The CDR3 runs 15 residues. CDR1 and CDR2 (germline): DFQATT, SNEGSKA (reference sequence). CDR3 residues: CSARAQTSGSVEQYF. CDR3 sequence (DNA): TGCAGTGCTAGAGCTCAGACTAGCGGGAGTGTCGAGCAGTACTTC.

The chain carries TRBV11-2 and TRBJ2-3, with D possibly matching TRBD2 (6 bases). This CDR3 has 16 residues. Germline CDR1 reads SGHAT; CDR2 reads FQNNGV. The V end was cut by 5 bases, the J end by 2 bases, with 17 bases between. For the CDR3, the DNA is TGTGCCAGCAGCCCGTGGGGACTCAGCCTCACAGATACGCAGTATTTT. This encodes CASSPWGLSLTDTQYF.

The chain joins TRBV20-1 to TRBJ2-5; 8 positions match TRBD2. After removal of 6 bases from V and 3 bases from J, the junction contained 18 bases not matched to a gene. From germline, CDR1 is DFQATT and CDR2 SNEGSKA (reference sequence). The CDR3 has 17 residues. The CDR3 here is CSASTGGAIEVKETQYF. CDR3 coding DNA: TGCAGTGCCTCAACGGGGGGGGCCATCGAGGTTAAAGAGACCCAGTACTTC.

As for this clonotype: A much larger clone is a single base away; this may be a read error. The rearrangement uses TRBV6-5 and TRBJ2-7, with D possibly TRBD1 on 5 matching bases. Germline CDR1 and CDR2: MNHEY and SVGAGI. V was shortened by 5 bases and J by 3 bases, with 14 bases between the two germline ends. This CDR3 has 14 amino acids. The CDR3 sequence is CASSHRGSYYEQYF. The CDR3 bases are TGTGCCAGCAGTCATAGGGGCAGCTACTACGAGCAGTACTTC.